Below, one TCR beta chain is given with its context. The table lists this clone with a count of one. Its antigen specificity is not known. No much larger clonotype is one base removed from it; base qualities were not supplied. The data derive from a study of cytomegalovirus exposure and HLA in healthy donors (dated by TCRdb to about 2017). Background for the entire study: According to an earlier analysis of around 600 of the donors, about 179 million T cells yielded 90 million to 130 million unique TCR beta sequences and 276 Gb of sequence data. An early release covering some 640 HLA-typed donors comprised roughly 300 gigabases of sequencing data and some 79 million unique TCR sequences. Among the roughly 400 genotyped donors, approximately 82% belonged to the genetic ancestry cluster associated with self-reported Caucasian donors. The study aimed to test whether cataloging public T cell receptors could reveal signatures of past pathogen exposure. The study used immunosequencing to profile the T cell repertoires of approximately 630 subjects and linked those repertoires to cytomegalovirus serostatus. A separate validation cohort of over 95 different subjects was used in addition to the roughly 670-subject first cohort. To predict cytomegalovirus infection status, the study combined high-throughput TCR immunosequencing, statistical association of individual TCRs with disease status, and machine learning. To study patterns of TCR occurrence, a later analysis re-analyzed previously published TCR beta repertoires from around 700 donors and added high-resolution HLA genotyping. Rather than using new phenotypic data, the later analysis identified candidate immune exposures from TCR beta sequences and from how often those sequences occurred across donors. An earlier analysis of approximately 580 of the donors used high-throughput TCR beta sequencing to judge whether each TCR beta V gene segment behaved as functional or pseudogenic. Donor age, sex, ethnicity and CMV serostatus were collected together with the repertoire data. Genome-wide SNP genotypes for about three fifths of the roughly 670 donors were used in a later genetic analysis, which treated that subset as a discovery cohort. All discovery cohort repertoires had been generated on a single sequencing platform. Both class I and class II loci were covered by HLA typing, at four-digit resolution. The number of donors typed differed by locus, with roughly 629-640 for A, B, C, DRB1 and DQB1, 522 for DQA1, 600 to 610 for DPA1, and some 440 for DPB1. Several DR-DQ haplotypes were treated as single units for association and clustering because of strong linkage in the cohort. On average, 235,054 unique TCR beta nucleotide sequences were sequenced per donor among 398 genotyped donors of the cohort, with 15% to 20% of those sequences being non-productive. Paper-wide results and their limitations: A later analysis found that HLA-associated TCR beta chains were more clonally expanded and had lower generation probabilities than equally common non-associated chains. About 15 rarely observed V segments, including chromosome 9 orphons, were excluded from the earlier analysis of approximately 500 of the donors because counts were too low. A later analysis associated approximately 17,000 TCR beta sequences with specific HLA alleles at a false discovery rate of 0.05. Correlated functional status among segregating V segments might be attributable to linkage disequilibrium, but an unknown experimental factor could not be ruled out. In vitro tests confirmed that a few of the cytomegalovirus-associated TCR beta chains recognize cytomegalovirus antigens. A further reported finding was that TCR beta sequences accurately predicted the HLA-A and HLA-B alleles for most subjects in the first cohort. Broadly in line with IMGT annotations, most TCR beta V segments showed up in productive rearrangements about 87% or about 30% of the time in an earlier analysis of several hundred of the donors. A cluster of highly shared sequence variants was judged likely to be a technical artifact of the sequencing pipeline. The cohort was sequenced for TCR beta chains only, and without alpha or paired-chain data the features that could be detected were limited. For the cohort, immune exposure information was limited to CMV serostatus. Presence/absence analyses assumed roughly uniform sequencing depth across donors, an assumption that may not hold. In a later analysis, the rate of TCR association differed among HLA loci, with DRB1 alleles having the most associated TCRs and HLA-C alleles having the fewest. In a later analysis, several top co-occurrence clusters were reported to appear linked to parvovirus B19, influenza, CMV and Epstein-Barr virus. In a later genetic analysis, fewer N-insertions in productive TCRs were reported among donors in an Asian-associated ancestry cluster than the roughly 700-donor mean. When HLA alleles, especially DR and DQ, strongly co-occurred, TCR associations were difficult to assign to individual alleles. In a later genetic analysis, a missense DCLRE1C variant was associated with V-gene and J-gene trimming of TCR beta chains, and the association was replicated in an independent cohort. Because HLA typing was unavailable for some donors at each locus, only the typed subset was used in association tests. The classifier was reported to diagnose cytomegalovirus status with high specificity and sensitivity in both the original and validation cohorts. The authors suggested that the approach could potentially be generalized to other disease states and immunological phenotypes. Most TCR sequences were seen in very few donors, while some public TCRs were found in many individuals. A total of 150 or so TCR beta chains were listed by the study as associated with cytomegalovirus. In a later analysis, most CMV-associated TCR beta chains were found to appear HLA-restricted, with HLA associations seemingly driven largely by CMV exposure. Some IMGT-functional V segments, including TRBV6-2 and TRBV6-3, could not be distinguished by the 87-base-pair reads and were therefore excluded.

The cohort comprised approximately 700 healthy bone marrow donors. Cohort members were all nominally healthy when sampled, although unrecorded immune exposures were likely present. The donor was CMV seronegative and belonged to the group of 350 to 400 seronegative cohort members. A peripheral blood sample was collected from each donor, and TCR beta sequencing was performed on peripheral blood mononuclear cells. Genomic DNA was extracted from the blood cell samples with the Qiagen DNeasy Blood Extraction Kit. The CDR3 spans 16 residues, from the cysteine through the phenylalanine. CDR3 DNA only is kept here, 48 bases in frame from base 1. Germline trimming: 5 bases from V, 4 bases from J; junction bases outside gene matches: 8. CDR1 and CDR2 are drawn from the germline V gene: SGHAT, FQNNGV. The library relied on the immunoSEQ multiplex PCR assay. A mixture of 60 forward primers for TCR Vbeta segments and 13 reverse primers for TCR Jbeta segments was used in the multiplex PCR. The CDR3 region of rearranged TCR beta genes was amplified from genomic DNA with a multiplex PCR assay. The amplified TCR beta libraries were sequenced on the Illumina HiSeq System as 87-base-pair reads. As for the authors' bioinformatics: In a later analysis, some 80 million unique TCR beta chains were counted across the 650 to 750 repertoires, and roughly 10 million of these chains were shared by at least two donors. To remove PCR and sequencing errors, raw reads were error-corrected and collapsed into unique sequences using a nearest-neighbor algorithm that merged closely related sequences. V, D and J gene segments were assigned by aligning CDR3 sequences to IMGT reference sequences. For a sequence to be retained, at least a six-nucleotide match to both a V gene segment and a J gene segment was required. Rearrangements were called productive when the CDR3 lacked stop codons and stayed in frame with V and J; all others were non-productive. Following IMGT convention, CDR3 was defined as the stretch from the second conserved V-encoded cysteine up to the conserved J-encoded phenylalanine. In an earlier analysis of just under 600 of the donors, sequences lacking an unambiguous match to a single V gene segment were excluded. In an earlier analysis of about 590 of the donors, a V segment was called functional when productive rearrangements were above 56.7%, and segregating when the standard deviation between donors exceeded 5%. A statistical classification framework was built for diagnosing cytomegalovirus status from the catalog of TCR beta chain sequences. V and J gene assignment, in a later analysis, came from comparing TCR nucleotide sequences with IMGT/GENE-DB human TR gene sequences. Using the TCRdist pipeline, a later analysis assigned CDR3 sequences along with most-parsimonious VDJ recombination scenarios. In a later analysis, each TCR beta chain was defined by its CDR3 amino acid sequence together with its V-gene family, and reads lacking a unique V-gene family were excluded. As a way to deal with suspected cross-contamination and a sequencing artifact, a later analysis dropped 640 or so nucleotide sequences that were highly shared and had low generation probability. In a later analysis, a clonal expansion index was calculated for each public chain from normalized within-repertoire ranks of inferred template counts. In a later analysis, generation probabilities were computed with a VDJ recombination model fitted to out-of-frame rearrangements, and the resulting probabilities were checked against IGoR. Hypergeometric tests were used in a later analysis to score TCR-TCR, TCR-HLA and TCR-CMV co-occurrence, with a repertoire-size bias correction applied to the TCR pairs. False discovery rates were estimated in a later analysis by permuting HLA or CMV assignments 20 times. In a later analysis, co-occurring TCRs were grouped using DBSCAN, and TCRdist sequence similarity was added for clustering within HLA-allele-positive subsets. Repertoires with fewer than 30,000 or more than 120,000 public chains were left out of co-occurrence clustering, as were roughly five repertoires with anomalous nucleotide sharing. The source is immuneACCESS, and TCRdb retained only in-frame sequences with V and J called. Part of the clones is not carried over; for the studies checked, unresolved V genes explain less than half of this, and the remainder is unexplained. V, J and clone size were drawn from that table, and D and trimming were deduced from the DNA. The sample table holds 220,000 or so clones, of which more than 60% were seen once. The ten largest account for 1.5% to 2% of the sample.

The sequence derives from a man between 45 and 60 years old in good health and CMV-seronegative. The chain employs TRBV11-2 and TRBJ2-5, with 12 middle bases fitting TRBD1. The specimen sequenced was PBMCs. The CDR3 sequence is CASSLNRDRGPETQYF. The bases read TGTGCCAGCAGCCTAAACCGGGACAGGGGGCCAGAGACCCAGTACTTC.